The clone carrying this T cell receptor (beta chain) has only one observation. This sample is drawn from a study of shared clonotypes between healthy human individuals. Germline CDR1 SGHAT, CDR2 FQNNGV. The length of the CDR3 is 14 residues. The V end was cut by 6 bases, the J end by 2 bases, with 10 bases between. Libraries were prepared by immunoSEQ multiplex PCR; TCRdb keeps only in-frame clonotypes and omits some of them. Of some 2.3 million clones in the sample, just over 90% were seen once. Study donors comprised healthy, HIV-negative adults devoid of recent acute infection or vaccination. A CD45RA+ naive subset and a CD45RA-negative memory subset were split from CD4+ cells.

The gene calls are TRBV11-2 and TRBJ2-2; weak D call: TRBD1 (6 bases). The sample taken for sequencing was naive CD4+ T cells from PBMCs. Described subset: CD45RA+ positively selected. The clonotype was recovered from a man aged 18 to 30 in good health. Some clones in this sample may be carry-over from other donors' samples. CDR3 residues: CASSRQVNTGELFF. For the CDR3, the DNA is TGTGCCAGCAGTAGACAGGTTAACACCGGGGAGCTGTTTTTT.